The present entry profiles one TCR beta chain with its context. Its target is not known. This record comes from a study of liver allograft versus peripheral blood T cells. Overall study: Transplanted-liver T cell receptor repertoires were compared with recipients' peripheral blood repertoires. Study conclusions and caveats: Differences were reported between the T cell receptor repertoires inside liver allografts and those that were detected in peripheral blood.

The CDR3 totals 13 residues. Trimming cost V 4 bases and J 3 bases; bases outside gene matches: 3. Per the germline V gene, CDR1 is SEHNR and CDR2 is FQNEAQ (reference sequence). From the reads, TCRdb called clonotypes with MiXCR, one entry per CDR3 protein. The table shows fewer than 13,000 distinct CDR3 sequences, with approximately 18% occurring only once. The V gene is TRBV7-9, the J gene TRBJ2-7; 7 bases match TRBD2. The TCR sequence derives from a human patient who had a liver transplant. Some T cells may be graft donor cells. The CDR3 DNA sequence: TGTGCCAGCAGCTCTGGACTAGACTACGAGCAGTACTTC. This sequence encodes CASSSGLDYEQYF.